This TCR beta chain was captured by sequencing in a study of human T cells and chemical hapten exposure. The overall study: Skin of the upper inner arm, approximately 2 cm by approximately 2 cm, received 2% DPC for sensitization. Largely, small differences in pooled library volume made per-sample TCR yields vary. Study-level points and caveats: Since the donors had alopecia, their immune response may not be the same as that of healthy people.

TCRdb used MiXCR to reprocess the RACE reads, holding one entry per CDR3 protein. The sample gives tens of thousands of distinct CDR3 sequences, roughly 9.1% of which show up once; about 3.5% is in the top ten. This clonotype was seen a few times. Antigen unknown. Time point reported: pre-sensitization, week 0. Treatment meaning: therapeutic diphenylcyclopropenone sensitization with weekly scalp DPC. The source was whole blood, collected in connection with sensitization to the hapten diphenylcyclopropenone (DPC). The receptor was isolated from a woman in her forties with alopecia areata. Some clones in this sample may be carry-over from other donors' samples.

In nucleotides, the CDR3 is TGTGCCAGCGGGATCCGAGGGGGCGCCTCTAACTATGGCTACACCTTC. Residues: CASGIRGGASNYGYTF. This chain uses TRBV6-5 with TRBJ1-2, with 7 bases identical to TRBD1. Per the germline V gene, CDR1 is MNHEY and CDR2 is SVGAGI. CDR3 size: 16 residues. J was trimmed by 0 bases and V by 8 bases; bases with no gene match: 12.